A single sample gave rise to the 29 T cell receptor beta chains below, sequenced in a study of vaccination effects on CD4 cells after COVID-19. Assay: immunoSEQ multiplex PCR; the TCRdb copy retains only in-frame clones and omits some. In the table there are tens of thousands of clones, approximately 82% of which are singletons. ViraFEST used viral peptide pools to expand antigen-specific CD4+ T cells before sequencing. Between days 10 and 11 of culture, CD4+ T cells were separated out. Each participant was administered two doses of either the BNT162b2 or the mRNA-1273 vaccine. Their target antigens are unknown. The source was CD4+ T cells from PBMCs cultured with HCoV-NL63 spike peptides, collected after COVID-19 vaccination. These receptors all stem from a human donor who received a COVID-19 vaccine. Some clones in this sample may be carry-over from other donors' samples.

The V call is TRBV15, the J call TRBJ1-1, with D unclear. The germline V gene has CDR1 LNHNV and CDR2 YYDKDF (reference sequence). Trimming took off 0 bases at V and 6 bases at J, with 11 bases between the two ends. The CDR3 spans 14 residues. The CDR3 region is CATSRDQGSSEAFF. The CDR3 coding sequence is TGTGCCACCAGCAGAGATCAAGGGAGCTCTGAAGCTTTCTTT.

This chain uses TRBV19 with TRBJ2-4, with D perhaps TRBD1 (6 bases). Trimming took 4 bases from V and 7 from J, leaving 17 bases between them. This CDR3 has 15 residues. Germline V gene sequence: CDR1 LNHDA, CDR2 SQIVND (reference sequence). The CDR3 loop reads CASSTRTGSGNIQYF. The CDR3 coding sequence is TGTGCCAGTAGTACCAGAACAGGGTCGGGGAACATTCAGTACTTC.

The CDR3: CASSLGVSVGEQYV. CDR3 DNA sequence: TGCGCCAGCAGCTTGGGGGTTTCAGTCGGCGAGCAGTACGTC. The V and J genes are TRBV5-1 and TRBJ2-7; no firm D call. CDR1 and CDR2 (germline): SGHRS, YFSETQ. This CDR3 region has 14 residues. The ends were cut back, 0 bases at V and 6 bases at J, with 13 bases in the middle.

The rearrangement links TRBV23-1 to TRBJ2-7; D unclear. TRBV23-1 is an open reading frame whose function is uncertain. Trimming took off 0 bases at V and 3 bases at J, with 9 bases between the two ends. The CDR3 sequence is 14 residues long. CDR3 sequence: CASSQSVSSYEQYV. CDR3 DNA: TGCGCCAGCAGTCAATCGGTATCGAGCTACGAGCAGTACGTC.

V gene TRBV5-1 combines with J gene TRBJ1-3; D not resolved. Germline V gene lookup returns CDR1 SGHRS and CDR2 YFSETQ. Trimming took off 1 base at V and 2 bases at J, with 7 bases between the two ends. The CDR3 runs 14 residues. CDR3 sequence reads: CASSLSTAGNTIYF. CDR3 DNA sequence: TGCGCCAGCAGCTTGAGTACAGCTGGAAACACCATATATTTT.

The CDR3 spells CATSRGDTQYF. CDR3 DNA sequence: TGTGCCACCAGCAGAGGGGATACGCAGTATTTT. The J gene is TRBJ2-3, the V gene TRBV15; D not resolved. V lost 1 base and J 6 bases, leaving 2 bases between the germline ends. This CDR3 is 11 amino acids long. The germline V gene has CDR1 LNHNV and CDR2 YYDKDF (reference sequence).

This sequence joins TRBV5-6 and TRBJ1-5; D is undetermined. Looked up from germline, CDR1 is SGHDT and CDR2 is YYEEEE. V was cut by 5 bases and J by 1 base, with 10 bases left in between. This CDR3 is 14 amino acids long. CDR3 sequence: CASSGFWSNQPQHF. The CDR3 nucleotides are TGTGCCAGCAGTGGCTTCTGGAGCAATCAGCCCCAGCATTTT.

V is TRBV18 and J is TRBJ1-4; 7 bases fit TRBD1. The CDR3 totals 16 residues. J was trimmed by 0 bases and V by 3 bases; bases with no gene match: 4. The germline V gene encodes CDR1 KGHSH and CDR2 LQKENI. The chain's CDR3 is CASSPDRTTTNEKLFF. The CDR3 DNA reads TGTGCCAGCTCACCGGACAGGACAACAACTAATGAAAAACTGTTTTTT. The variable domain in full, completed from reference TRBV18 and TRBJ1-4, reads NAGVMQNPRHLVRRRGQEARLRCSPMKGHSHVYWYRQLPEEGLKFMVYLQKENIIDESGMPKERFSAEFPKEGPSILRIQQVVRGDSAAYFCASSPDRTTTNEKLFFGSGTQLSVL.

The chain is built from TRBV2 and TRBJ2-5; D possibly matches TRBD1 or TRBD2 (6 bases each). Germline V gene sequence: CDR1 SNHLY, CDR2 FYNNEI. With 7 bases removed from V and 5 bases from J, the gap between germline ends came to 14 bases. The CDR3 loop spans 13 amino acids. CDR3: CASMRGAGETQYF. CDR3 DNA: TGTGCCAGCATGAGGGGGGCAGGTGAGACCCAGTACTTC.

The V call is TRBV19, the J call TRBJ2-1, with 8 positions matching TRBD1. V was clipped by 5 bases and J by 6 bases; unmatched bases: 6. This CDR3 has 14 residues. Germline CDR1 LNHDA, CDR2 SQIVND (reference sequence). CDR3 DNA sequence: TGTGCCAGTAGTTCCGACAGGGGTAGCAATGAGCAGTTCTTC. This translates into CASSSDRGSNEQFF.

The CDR3 here is CASSPGTAMNTEAFF. In DNA form, the CDR3 reads TGTGCCAGCAGCCCCGGGACGGCCATGAACACTGAAGCTTTCTTT. This chain joins TRBV28 and TRBJ1-1, with a weak D call TRBD1 (5 bases). Germline V gives CDR1 MDHEN, CDR2 SYDVKM. The CDR3 is made up of 15 amino acids. Trimming took 6 bases from V and 0 from J, leaving 14 bases between them.

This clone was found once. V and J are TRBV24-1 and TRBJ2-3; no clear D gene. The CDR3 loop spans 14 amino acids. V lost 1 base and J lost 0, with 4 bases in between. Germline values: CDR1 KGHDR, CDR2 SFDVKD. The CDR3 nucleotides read TGTGCCACCAGTGATTTAGTAAGCACAGATACGCAGTATTTT. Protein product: CATSDLVSTDTQYF.

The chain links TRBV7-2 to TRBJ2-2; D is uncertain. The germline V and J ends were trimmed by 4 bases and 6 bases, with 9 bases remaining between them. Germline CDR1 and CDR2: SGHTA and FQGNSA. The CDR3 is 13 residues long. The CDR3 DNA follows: TGTGCCAGCAGCTCCACTTCTCCCGGGGAGCTGTTTTTT. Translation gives CASSSTSPGELFF.

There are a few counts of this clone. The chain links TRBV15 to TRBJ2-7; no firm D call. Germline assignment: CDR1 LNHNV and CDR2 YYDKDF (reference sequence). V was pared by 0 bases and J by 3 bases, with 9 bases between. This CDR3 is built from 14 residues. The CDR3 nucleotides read TGTGCCACCAGCAGAGATTCTCCACACTACGAGCAGTACGTC. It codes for CATSRDSPHYEQYV.

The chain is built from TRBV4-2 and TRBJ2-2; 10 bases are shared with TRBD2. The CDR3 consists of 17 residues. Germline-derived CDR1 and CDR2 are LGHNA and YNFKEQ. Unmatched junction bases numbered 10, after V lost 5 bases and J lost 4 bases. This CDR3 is CASSRERGLASTGELFF. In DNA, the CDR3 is TGTGCCAGCAGCAGAGAGAGGGGACTAGCGAGCACCGGGGAGCTGTTTTTT.

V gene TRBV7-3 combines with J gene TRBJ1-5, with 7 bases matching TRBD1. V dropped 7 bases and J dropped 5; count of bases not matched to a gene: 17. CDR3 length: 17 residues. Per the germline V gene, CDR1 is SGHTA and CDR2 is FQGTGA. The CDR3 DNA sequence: TGTGCCAGCAAGACGACAGGGATGACGGATCTCTATCAGCCCCAGCATTTT. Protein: CASKTTGMTDLYQPQHF.

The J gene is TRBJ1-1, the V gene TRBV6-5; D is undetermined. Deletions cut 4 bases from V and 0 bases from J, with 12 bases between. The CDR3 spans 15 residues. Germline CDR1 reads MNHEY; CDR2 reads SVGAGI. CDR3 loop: CASSSDVKLNTEAFF. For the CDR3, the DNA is TGTGCCAGCAGTTCCGACGTTAAACTGAACACTGAAGCTTTCTTT.

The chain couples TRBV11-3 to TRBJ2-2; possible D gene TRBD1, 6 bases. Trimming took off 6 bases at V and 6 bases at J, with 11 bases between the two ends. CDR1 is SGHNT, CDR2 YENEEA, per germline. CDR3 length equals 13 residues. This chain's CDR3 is CASRSGQSGELFF. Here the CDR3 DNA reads TGTGCCAGCAGGAGCGGACAGTCCGGGGAGCTGTTTTTT.

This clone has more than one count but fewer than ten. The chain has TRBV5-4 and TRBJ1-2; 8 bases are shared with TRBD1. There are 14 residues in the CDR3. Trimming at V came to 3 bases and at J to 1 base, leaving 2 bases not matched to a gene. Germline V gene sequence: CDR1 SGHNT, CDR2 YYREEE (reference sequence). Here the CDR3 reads CASSSGGGNYGYTF. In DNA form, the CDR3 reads TGTGCCAGCAGCTCAGGGGGCGGTAACTATGGCTACACCTTC.

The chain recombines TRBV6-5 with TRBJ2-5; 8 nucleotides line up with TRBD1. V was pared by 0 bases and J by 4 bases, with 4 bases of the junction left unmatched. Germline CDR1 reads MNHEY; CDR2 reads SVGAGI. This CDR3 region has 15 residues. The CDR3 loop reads CASSYSGRGLETQYF. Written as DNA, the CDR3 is TGTGCCAGCAGTTACTCGGGCAGGGGGCTAGAGACCCAGTACTTC.

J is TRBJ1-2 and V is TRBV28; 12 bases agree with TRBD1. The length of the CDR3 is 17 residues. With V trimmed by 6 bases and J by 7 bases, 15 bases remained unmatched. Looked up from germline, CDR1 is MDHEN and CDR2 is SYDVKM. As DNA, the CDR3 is TGTGCCAGCAGCTCAGGGGGGGGACAGGGGGCGGTGAGTGGCTACACCTTC. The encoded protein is CASSSGGGQGAVSGYTF.

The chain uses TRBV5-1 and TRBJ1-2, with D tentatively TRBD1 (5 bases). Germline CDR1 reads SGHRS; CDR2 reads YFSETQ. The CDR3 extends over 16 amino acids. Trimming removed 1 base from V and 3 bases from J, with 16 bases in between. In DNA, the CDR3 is TGCGCCAGCAGCTTGCTCGGGACGGGAGGGGACTATGGCTACACCTTC. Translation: CASSLLGTGGDYGYTF.

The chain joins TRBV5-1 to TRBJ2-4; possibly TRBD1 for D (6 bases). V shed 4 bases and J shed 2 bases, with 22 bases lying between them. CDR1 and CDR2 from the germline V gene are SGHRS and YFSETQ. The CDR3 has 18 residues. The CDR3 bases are TGCGCCAGCAGCAACATCGGGACAACCAGCCCGTCCAAAAACATTCAGTACTTC. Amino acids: CASSNIGTTSPSKNIQYF.

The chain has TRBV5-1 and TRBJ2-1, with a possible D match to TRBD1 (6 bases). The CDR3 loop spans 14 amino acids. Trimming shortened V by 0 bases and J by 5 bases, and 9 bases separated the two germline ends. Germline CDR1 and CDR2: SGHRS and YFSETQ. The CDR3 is CASSLGTVDNEQFF. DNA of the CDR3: TGCGCCAGCAGCTTGGGGACAGTGGACAATGAGCAGTTCTTC.

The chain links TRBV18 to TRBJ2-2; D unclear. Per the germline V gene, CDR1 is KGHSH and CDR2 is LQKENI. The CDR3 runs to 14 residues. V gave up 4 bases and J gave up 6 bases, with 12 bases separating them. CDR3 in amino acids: CASSRGLVPGELFF. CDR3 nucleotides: TGTGCCAGCTCACGAGGCCTGGTCCCCGGGGAGCTGTTTTTT.

The CDR3 loop is CASSEATFAGTDTQYF. CDR3 in DNA: TGTGCCAGCAGTGAAGCTACGTTTGCGGGGACAGATACGCAGTATTTT. The chain has TRBV2 and TRBJ2-3; weak D call: TRBD2 (6 bases). The germline V gene has CDR1 SNHLY and CDR2 FYNNEI. The CDR3 contains 16 residues. V shed 0 bases and J shed 3 bases, with 13 bases lying between them.

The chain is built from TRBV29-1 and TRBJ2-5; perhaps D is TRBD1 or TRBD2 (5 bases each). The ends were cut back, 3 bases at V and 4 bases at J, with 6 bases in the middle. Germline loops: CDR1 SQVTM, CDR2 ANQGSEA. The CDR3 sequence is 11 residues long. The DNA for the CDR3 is TGCAGCGTTGAGAGGGGAGAGACCCAGTACTTC. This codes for CSVERGETQYF.

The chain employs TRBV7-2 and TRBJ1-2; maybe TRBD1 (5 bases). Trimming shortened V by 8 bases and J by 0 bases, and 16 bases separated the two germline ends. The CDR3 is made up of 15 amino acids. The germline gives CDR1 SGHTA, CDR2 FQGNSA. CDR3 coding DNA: TGTGCCAGCTCCTCATCCGGGACCACTAACTATGGCTACACCTTC. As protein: CASSSSGTTNYGYTF.

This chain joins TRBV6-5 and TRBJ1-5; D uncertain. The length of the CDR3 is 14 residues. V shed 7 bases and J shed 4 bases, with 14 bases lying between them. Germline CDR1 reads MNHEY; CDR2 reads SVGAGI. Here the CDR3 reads CASMNSAGNQPQHF. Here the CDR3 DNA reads TGTGCCAGCATGAACTCAGCGGGGAATCAGCCCCAGCATTTT.